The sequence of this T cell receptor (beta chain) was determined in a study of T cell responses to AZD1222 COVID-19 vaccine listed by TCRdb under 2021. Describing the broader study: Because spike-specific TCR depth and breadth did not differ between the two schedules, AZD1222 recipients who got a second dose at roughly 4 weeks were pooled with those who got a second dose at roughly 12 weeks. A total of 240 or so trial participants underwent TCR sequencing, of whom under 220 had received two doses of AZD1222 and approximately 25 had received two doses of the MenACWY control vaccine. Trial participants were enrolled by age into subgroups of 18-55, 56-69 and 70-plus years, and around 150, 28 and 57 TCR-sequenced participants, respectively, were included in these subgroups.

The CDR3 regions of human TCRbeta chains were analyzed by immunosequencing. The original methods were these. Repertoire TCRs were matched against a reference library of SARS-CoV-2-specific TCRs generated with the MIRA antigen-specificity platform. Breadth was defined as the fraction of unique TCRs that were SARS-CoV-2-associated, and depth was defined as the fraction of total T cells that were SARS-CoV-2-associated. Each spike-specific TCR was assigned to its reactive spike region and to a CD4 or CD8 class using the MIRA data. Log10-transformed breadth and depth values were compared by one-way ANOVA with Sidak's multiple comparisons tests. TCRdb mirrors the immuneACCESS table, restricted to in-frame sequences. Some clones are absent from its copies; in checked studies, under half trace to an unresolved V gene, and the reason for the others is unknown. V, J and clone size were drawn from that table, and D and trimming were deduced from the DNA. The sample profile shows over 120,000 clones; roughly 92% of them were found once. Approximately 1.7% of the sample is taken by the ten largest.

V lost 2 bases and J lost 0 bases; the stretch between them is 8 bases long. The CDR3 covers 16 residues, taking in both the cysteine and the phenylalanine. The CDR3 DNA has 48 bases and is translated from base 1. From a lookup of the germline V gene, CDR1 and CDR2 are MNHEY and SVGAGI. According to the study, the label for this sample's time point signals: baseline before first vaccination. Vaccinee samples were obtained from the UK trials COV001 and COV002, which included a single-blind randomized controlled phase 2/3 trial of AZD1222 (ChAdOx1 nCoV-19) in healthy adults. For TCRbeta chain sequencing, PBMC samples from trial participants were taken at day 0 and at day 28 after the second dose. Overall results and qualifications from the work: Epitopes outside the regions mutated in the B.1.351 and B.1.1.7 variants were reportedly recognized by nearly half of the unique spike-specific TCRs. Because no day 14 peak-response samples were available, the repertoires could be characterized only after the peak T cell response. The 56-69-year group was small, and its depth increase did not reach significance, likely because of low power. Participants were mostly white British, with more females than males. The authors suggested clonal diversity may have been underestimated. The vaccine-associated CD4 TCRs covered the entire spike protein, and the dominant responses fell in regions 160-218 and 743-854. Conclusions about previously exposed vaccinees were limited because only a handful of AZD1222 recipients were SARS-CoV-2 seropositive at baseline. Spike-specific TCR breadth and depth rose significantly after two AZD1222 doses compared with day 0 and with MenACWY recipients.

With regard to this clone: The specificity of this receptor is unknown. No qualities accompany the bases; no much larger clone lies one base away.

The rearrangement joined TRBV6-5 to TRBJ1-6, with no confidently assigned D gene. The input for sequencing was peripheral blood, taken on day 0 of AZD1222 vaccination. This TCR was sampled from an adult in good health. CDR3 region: CASSYAASSYNSPLHF. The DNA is TGTGCCAGCAGTTACGCGGCGAGCTCCTATAATTCACCCCTCCACTTT.